Each of the 16 T cell receptor beta chains below was sequenced from the same sample in a study of Graves' ophthalmopathy and Graves' hyperthyroidism. Beta-chain TCR CDR3 regions were amplified from RNA transcripts. Investigators did first-round RT-PCR with HTBI primers, then second-round multiplex PCR. TCRdb re-derived calls from the multiplex PCR reads in MiXCR, one entry per CDR3 protein. This table holds 900,000 to 1,200,000 distinct CDR3 sequences, about two fifths found once. Source material: peripheral blood or thyroid tissue (not recorded which). All receptors derive from an adult man with Graves' hyperthyroidism.

V gene TRBV5-1 combines with J gene TRBJ2-6; 8 positions match TRBD1. The CDR3 is 16 amino acids. The V gene's germline CDR1 is SGHRS and CDR2 YFSETQ. J gave up 0 bases and V 4 bases, and 3 bases lay outside the gene matches. The CDR3 spells CASSMDRVSGANVLTF. The CDR3 nucleotides are TGCGCCAGCAGCATGGACAGGGTCTCTGGGGCCAACGTCCTGACTTTC.

This clonotype was counted ten times or more. The CDR3 here is CASNPTVQGGYTF. In DNA, the CDR3 is TGTGCCAGCAATCCTACAGTACAGGGTGGCTACACCTTC. The chain joins TRBV2 to TRBJ1-2, with D maybe TRBD1 (6 bases). The V and J ends lost 7 bases and 7 bases respectively, with 16 bases between them. Germline assignment: CDR1 SNHLY and CDR2 FYNNEI. The CDR3 has 13 amino acids.

The sample holds one count of this clonotype. The CDR3 region is CASSCSVPGQGPYEQYF. The CDR3 DNA sequence: TGTGCCAGCAGTTGCTCGGTTCCGGGACAGGGACCCTACGAGCAGTACTTC. V usage is TRBV6-5 and J usage is TRBJ2-7; 9 bases agree with TRBD1. V shed 4 bases, J shed 2 bases, and the junction held 12 bases outside the gene matches. Looked up from germline, CDR1 is MNHEY and CDR2 is SVGAGI. This CDR3 region has 17 residues.

This clonotype was detected only once. This may be a read error, as it is one base from a much larger clone. The V gene is TRBV10-3, the J gene TRBJ1-2; D is undetermined. This CDR3 spans 13 amino acids. Germline V gene sequence: CDR1 ENHRY, CDR2 SYGVKD. The CDR3 DNA reads as TGTACCATCTCGACCGCGGATCCCTACGGCTACACCTTC. Amino acid sequence: CTISTADPYGYTF.

This clonotype was seen a few times. J is TRBJ2-7 and V is TRBV20-1, with 7 bases lining up with TRBD2. V trimming: 0 bases; J trimming: 1 base; junction bases outside the gene matches: 6. The CDR3 has 15 residues. Germline CDR1 DFQATT, CDR2 SNEGSKA (reference sequence). This CDR3 is CSARDMGGGSYEQYF. The CDR3 DNA follows: TGCAGTGCTAGAGATATGGGGGGGGGATCCTACGAGCAGTACTTC.

This clonotype was counted at least ten times. V and J are TRBV29-1 and TRBJ2-5, with 7 bases aligning to TRBD1. Germline V gene data show CDR1 as SQVTM and CDR2 as ANQGSEA. Losses at the gene ends were 7 bases for V and 2 bases for J; bases not matched to a gene: 4. CDR3 length equals 12 residues. The CDR3 loop reads CSGRDRQETQYF. The CDR3, as DNA: TGCAGCGGTCGGGACAGACAAGAGACCCAGTACTTC. Full variable domain (remainder filled in from reference TRBV29-1 and TRBJ2-5): SAVISQKPSRDICQRGTSLTIQCQVDSQVTMMFWYRQQPGQSLTLIATANQGSEATYESGFVIDKFPISRPNLTFSTLTVSNMSPEDSSIYLCSGRDRQETQYFGPGTRLLVL.

This clonotype has ten or more counts. The chain has TRBV2 and TRBJ2-7; D ambiguous. This CDR3 is 15 amino acids long. V dropped 4 bases and J dropped 5 bases, with 18 bases sitting between them. Germline CDR1 and CDR2: SNHLY and FYNNEI. In nucleotides, the CDR3 is TGTGCCAGCAGTGGGATCCAGGTGGCCGTCGACGAGCAGTACTTC. This gives the protein CASSGIQVAVDEQYF.

The chain is built from TRBV25-1 and TRBJ2-7; possibly TRBD1 for D (6 bases). There are 15 residues in the CDR3. Deletions cut 7 bases from V and 3 bases from J, with 19 bases between. Germline loops: CDR1 MGHDK, CDR2 SYGVNS. The CDR3 DNA follows: TGTGCCAGCAAAGCAGGGGATTTATCAGACTACGAGCAGTACTTC. This sequence encodes CASKAGDLSDYEQYF.

This clonotype came up many times. The chain has TRBV20-1 and TRBJ2-5; no clear D. There are 12 residues in the CDR3. Germline V lookup: CDR1 DFQATT, CDR2 SNEGSKA (reference sequence). Trimming took 0 bases from V and 5 from J, leaving 7 bases between them. CDR3 bases: TGCAGTGCTAGAGATAACCGGGAGACCCAGTACTTC. Its translation is CSARDNRETQYF.

Ten or more counts support this clonotype. The chain recombines TRBV7-8 with TRBJ2-7; D unresolved. The germline V gene has CDR1 SGHVS and CDR2 FQNEAQ. V dropped 4 bases and J dropped 3 bases, with 10 bases sitting between them. The CDR3 spans 13 residues. This chain's CDR3 is CASSYGLIYEQYF. CDR3 in DNA: TGTGCCAGCAGCTATGGGCTGATCTACGAGCAGTACTTC.

This clonotype was recorded a few times. This chain uses TRBV12-3 or TRBV12-4 with TRBJ2-6; TRBD2 might be the D (6 bases). V was pared by 5 bases and J by 0 bases, with 17 bases between. The CDR3 consists of 18 residues. Here the CDR3 DNA reads TGTGCCAGCAGTCCAGGCGGGATATGGGGCTCTGGGGCCAACGTCCTGACTTTC. It is translated as CASSPGGIWGSGANVLTF.

This rearrangement joins TRBV29-1 to TRBJ2-5, with D perhaps assigned TRBD1 or TRBD2 (6 bases each). Trimming pared 4 bases from V and 0 bases from J, leaving 12 bases between. The CDR3 covers 14 residues. Germline V gives CDR1 SQVTM, CDR2 ANQGSEA. As DNA, the CDR3 is TGCAGCGTTGTAGGGGGAGGAGACCAAGAGACCCAGTACTTC. Translated: CSVVGGGDQETQYF.

CDR3 coding DNA: TGTGCCGGCCAGACAGGGGACATGGGCAATCAGCCCCAGCATTTT. It encodes CAGQTGDMGNQPQHF. The chain uses TRBV2 and TRBJ1-5; TRBD1 matches 8 bases. V shed 11 bases and J 2 bases; nucleotides not matched to a gene: 11. CDR3 length: 15 amino acids. CDR1 is SNHLY and CDR2 is FYNNEI in the germline V gene. Together with reference TRBV2 and TRBJ1-5, the CDR3 gives the full variable domain: EPEVTQTPSHQVTQMGQEVILRCVPISNHLYFYWYRQILGQKVEFLVSFYNNEISEKSEIFDDQFSVERPDGSNFTLKIRSTKLEDSAMYFCAGQTGDMGNQPQHFGDGTRLSIL.

The table lists this clonotype with many counts. The chain is built from TRBV2 and TRBJ2-5; a weak D match, TRBD1 (6 bases). CDR3 length equals 13 residues. Germline V CDR1 and CDR2: SNHLY, FYNNEI. V lost 7 bases and J lost 4, with 13 bases in between. The CDR3 DNA reads TGTGCCAGCATGGGCAGGGGAATAGAGACCCAGTACTTC. This codes for CASMGRGIETQYF.

There are many counts of this clonotype. V gene TRBV7-2 combines with J gene TRBJ1-1, with D hard to call. V was trimmed by 1 base and J by 0 bases, leaving 15 bases between them. CDR3 size: 17 residues. The germline V gene has CDR1 SGHTA and CDR2 FQGNSA. The CDR3 is CASSLVAPPGMNTEAFF. DNA of the CDR3: TGTGCCAGCAGCTTAGTCGCCCCGCCGGGCATGAACACTGAAGCTTTCTTT.

This clonotype was seen a few times. The J gene is TRBJ1-5, the V gene TRBV6-2 or TRBV6-3; D unclear. The CDR3 consists of 15 residues. CDR1 MNHEY and CDR2 SVGEGT come from the germline V gene. The V end was cut by 2 bases, the J end by 11 bases, with 19 bases between. The CDR3 coding sequence is TGTGCCAGCAGTTACGATGCGAGGCCGGAGCGGTCCCAGCATTTT. Translated, it gives CASSYDARPERSQHF.